These T cell receptor beta chains were read from a single sample in a study of T cell responses to AZD1222 COVID-19 vaccine. The data were produced by immunoSEQ multiplex PCR, yet TCRdb's version contains in-frame clones alone and is incomplete. Of 210,000 or so clones in the sample, approximately 94% were seen once. Sequenced here: peripheral blood, sampled 28 days after the second dose of the MenACWY control vaccine. The receptors stem from an adult who received the MenACWY meningococcal vaccine as a control. CDR3s include the opening cysteine and the closing phenylalanine or tryptophan. Each record gives: CDR3 protein, CDR3 DNA, clone size, J gene, D gene, CDR3 length, V gene. The D gene is left open where the match is weak. The listing skips clone size in some rows; elsewhere it reads once, few, many or a size class.

CDR3: CASTRSGSQNTEAFF; DNA: TGCGCCAGCACCCGATCCGGGAGCCAAAACACTGAAGCTTTCTTT; size: .; J: TRBJ1-1; D: .; length: 15; V: TRBV5-1
CDR3: CASSSRQTGGDRGGEQYF; DNA: TGTGCCAGCAGCTCCCGACAGACCGGCGGGGACAGGGGGGGAGAGCAGTACTTC; size: .; J: TRBJ2-7; D: TRBD1; length: 18; V: TRBV7-9
CDR3: CASSSGTADTDTQYF; DNA: TGCGCCAGCAGCTCCGGGACAGCGGACACAGATACGCAGTATTTT; size: once; J: TRBJ2-3; D: TRBD1; length: 15; V: TRBV5-1
CDR3: CASSLESGRSDTQYF; DNA: TGTGCCAGCAGCTTAGAAAGCGGGAGGTCGGATACGCAGTATTTT; size: .; J: TRBJ2-3; D: TRBD2; length: 15; V: TRBV7-9
CDR3: CATSDRAGNQPQHF; DNA: TGTGCCACCAGTGATCGGGCGGGGAATCAGCCCCAGCATTTT; size: .; J: TRBJ1-5; D: .; length: 14; V: TRBV24-1
CDR3: CASSQVSGATYEQYF; DNA: TGTGCCAGCAGCCAAGTAAGCGGGGCAACCTACGAGCAGTACTTC; size: .; J: TRBJ2-7; D: TRBD2; length: 15; V: TRBV4-2
CDR3: CASSLTVTSTDTQYF; DNA: TGTGCCAGCAGTCTAACAGTCACTAGCACAGATACGCAGTATTTT; size: .; J: TRBJ2-3; D: .; length: 15; V: TRBV27
CDR3: CASSGESSPGGGNTIYF; DNA: TGTGCCAGCAGCGGCGAATCCTCCCCAGGGGGCGGAAACACCATATATTTT; size: .; J: TRBJ1-3; D: TRBD1; length: 17; V: TRBV9
CDR3: CASSAKTGAGYEQYF; DNA: TGTGCCAGCAGTGCCAAGACGGGGGCAGGGTACGAGCAGTACTTC; size: .; J: TRBJ2-7; D: .; length: 15; V: TRBV27
CDR3: CASSQGGGRAFF; DNA: TGTGCCAGCAGCCAAGGAGGCGGGAGGGCTTTCTTT; size: .; J: TRBJ1-1; D: .; length: 12; V: TRBV3-1/TRBV3-2
CDR3: CASSQGEQPQHF; DNA: TGTGCCAGCAGCCAGGGGGAGCAGCCCCAGCATTTT; size: .; J: TRBJ1-5; D: .; length: 12; V: TRBV3-1/TRBV3-2
CDR3: CASSQDPGSSGYTF; DNA: TGTGCCAGCAGCCAAGATCCAGGGTCTTCTGGCTACACCTTC; size: .; J: TRBJ1-2; D: .; length: 14; V: TRBV4-2
CDR3: CASRPGTFGEKLFF; DNA: TGTGCCAGCAGACCAGGGACATTCGGTGAAAAACTGTTTTTT; size: .; J: TRBJ1-4; D: .; length: 14; V: TRBV7-2
CDR3: CASRQGTAYEQYF; DNA: TGTGCCAGCAGACAGGGGACGGCGTACGAGCAGTACTTC; size: .; J: TRBJ2-7; D: TRBD1; length: 13; V: TRBV27
CDR3: CASSEAATGGYGTEAFF; DNA: TGTGCCAGCAGTGAAGCGGCGACAGGGGGCTATGGGACTGAAGCTTTCTTT; size: .; J: TRBJ1-1; D: TRBD1; length: 17; V: TRBV6-1
CDR3: CASTQHIGEKLFF; DNA: TGTGCCAGTACACAACACATAGGGGAAAAACTGTTTTTT; size: .; J: TRBJ1-4; D: .; length: 13; V: TRBV19
CDR3: CASSEGRDRGIYSNQPQHF; DNA: TGTGCCAGCAGTGAGGGCCGGGACAGAGGAATTTATAGCAATCAGCCCCAGCATTTT; size: once; J: TRBJ1-5; D: TRBD1; length: 19; V: TRBV2
CDR3: CASGDRGRDGYTF; DNA: TGTGCCAGCGGGGACAGGGGAAGGGATGGCTACACCTTC; size: .; J: TRBJ1-2; D: TRBD1; length: 13; V: TRBV27
CDR3: CASSYKPRNTEAFF; DNA: TGTGCCAGCAGTTACAAACCCAGGAACACTGAAGCTTTCTTT; size: .; J: TRBJ1-1; D: .; length: 14; V: TRBV6-6
CDR3: CASEPGQGNEKLFF; DNA: TGTGCCAGCGAACCGGGACAGGGCAATGAAAAACTGTTTTTT; size: .; J: TRBJ1-4; D: TRBD1; length: 14; V: TRBV6-5
CDR3: CASSLVFGTGGNQPQHF; DNA: TGTGCCAGCAGCTTGGTATTTGGGACAGGGGGCAATCAGCCCCAGCATTTT; size: once; J: TRBJ1-5; D: TRBD1; length: 17; V: TRBV5-8
CDR3: CASRRGRQSSYEQYF; DNA: TGTGCCAGCAGACGCGGGAGACAGTCCTCCTACGAGCAGTACTTC; size: .; J: TRBJ2-7; D: TRBD2; length: 15; V: TRBV11-3
CDR3: CASSERLALTPGELFF; DNA: TGTGCCAGCAGCGAGCGACTAGCGTTAACACCCGGGGAGCTGTTTTTT; size: once; J: TRBJ2-2; D: TRBD2; length: 16; V: TRBV5-4
CDR3: CASSPGTLMNTEAFF; DNA: TGTGCCAGCAGTCCCGGGACATTGATGAACACTGAAGCTTTCTTT; size: .; J: TRBJ1-1; D: .; length: 15; V: TRBV19
CDR3: CASRQDWELYYEQYF; DNA: TGTGCCAGCAGACAAGACTGGGAACTATACTACGAGCAGTACTTC; size: .; J: TRBJ2-7; D: .; length: 15; V: TRBV2
CDR3: CASSSTGQGNTGELFF; DNA: TGTGCCAGCAGCTCAACGGGACAGGGGAACACCGGGGAGCTGTTTTTT; size: .; J: TRBJ2-2; D: TRBD1; length: 16; V: TRBV5-6
CDR3: CASSQLDLGLAGNEQFF; DNA: TGCGCCAGCAGCCAACTCGACCTAGGTTTGGCTGGAAATGAGCAGTTCTTC; size: .; J: TRBJ2-1; D: .; length: 17; V: TRBV4-1
CDR3: CASRLAGTSMGYTF; DNA: TGTGCAAGTCGCTTAGCGGGGACGTCAATGGGCTACACCTTC; size: .; J: TRBJ1-2; D: .; length: 14; V: TRBV12-2
CDR3: CASGPPTGAPYGYTF; DNA: TGCGCCAGCGGGCCCCCGACAGGGGCACCCTATGGCTACACCTTC; size: .; J: TRBJ1-2; D: TRBD1; length: 15; V: TRBV5-1
CDR3: CASSFRQGKDEQYF; DNA: TGTGCCAGCAGCTTCAGACAGGGAAAAGACGAGCAGTACTTC; size: .; J: TRBJ2-7; D: TRBD1; length: 14; V: TRBV3-1/TRBV3-2
CDR3: CASRLGETQYF; DNA: TGTGCCAGCAGGCTGGGGGAGACCCAGTACTTC; size: .; J: TRBJ2-5; D: .; length: 11; V: TRBV27